The present entry profiles one T cell receptor (beta chain) with its context. In the original analysis: Using reference gene primer amplification, nucleated cell counts were estimated. Produced via immunoSEQ multiplex PCR; TCRdb's table is partial and in-frame only. The DNA gave D and trimming, while V, J and clone size come from that table. The sample comprises under 200,000 clones, roughly nine tenths of which are singletons, and 20% to 25% rests with the top ten. This record comes from a study of blood T cell repertoires in COVID-19. Whole-study context: Acute and convalescent COVID-19 samples came from the United States, Italy and Spain. Sample material is recorded as cDNA or gDNA derived from T cells, B-cell-depleted T cells, or PBMCs.

CDR3 length: 13 residues. CDR1 and CDR2 (germline): SGHRS, YFSETQ. V was cut by 5 bases and J by 8 bases, with 16 bases left in between. The sample was peripheral blood. The source of this sequence is a man aged 55 to 70 with active or convalescent COVID-19. The genes are TRBV5-1 and TRBJ1-2; no clear D. The CDR3 DNA reads as TGCGCCAGCAGGGACGGGATTATTGGCGGCTACACCTTC. It encodes CASRDGIIGGYTF.